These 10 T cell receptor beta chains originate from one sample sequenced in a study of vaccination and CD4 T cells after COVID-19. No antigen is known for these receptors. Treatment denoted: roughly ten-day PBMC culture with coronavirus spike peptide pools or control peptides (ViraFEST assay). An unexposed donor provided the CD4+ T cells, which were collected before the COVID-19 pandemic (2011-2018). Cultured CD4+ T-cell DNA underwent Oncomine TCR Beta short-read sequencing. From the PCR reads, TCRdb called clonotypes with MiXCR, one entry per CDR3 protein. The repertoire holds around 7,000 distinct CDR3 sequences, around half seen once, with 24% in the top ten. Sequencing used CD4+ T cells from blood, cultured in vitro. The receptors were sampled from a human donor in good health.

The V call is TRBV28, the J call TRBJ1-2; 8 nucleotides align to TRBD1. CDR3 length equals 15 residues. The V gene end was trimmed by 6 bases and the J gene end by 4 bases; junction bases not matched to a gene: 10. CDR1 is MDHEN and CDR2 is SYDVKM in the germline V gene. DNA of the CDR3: TGTGCCAGCAGCCTTCTAGGACAGGGAAGCTATGGCTACACCTTC. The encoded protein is CASSLLGQGSYGYTF.

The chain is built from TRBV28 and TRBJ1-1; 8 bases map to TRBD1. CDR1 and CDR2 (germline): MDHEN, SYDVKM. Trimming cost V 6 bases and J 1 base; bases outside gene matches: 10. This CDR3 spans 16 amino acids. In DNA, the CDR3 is TGTGCCAGCAGCCCCCGGCAGGGGGCCAGGAACACTGAAGCTTTCTTT. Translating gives CASSPRQGARNTEAFF. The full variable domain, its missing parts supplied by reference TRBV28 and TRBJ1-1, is DVKVTQSSRYLVKRTGEKVFLECVQDMDHENMFWYRQDPGLGLRLIYFSYDVKMKEKGDIPEGYSVSREKKERFSLILESASTNQTSMYLCASSPRQGARNTEAFFGQGTRLTVV.

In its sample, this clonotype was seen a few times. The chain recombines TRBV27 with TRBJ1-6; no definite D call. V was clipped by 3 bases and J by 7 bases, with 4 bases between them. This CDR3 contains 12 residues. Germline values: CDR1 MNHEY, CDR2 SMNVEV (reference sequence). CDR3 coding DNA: TGTGCCAGCAGTTTGGGGAATTCACCCCTCCACTTT. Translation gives CASSLGNSPLHF.

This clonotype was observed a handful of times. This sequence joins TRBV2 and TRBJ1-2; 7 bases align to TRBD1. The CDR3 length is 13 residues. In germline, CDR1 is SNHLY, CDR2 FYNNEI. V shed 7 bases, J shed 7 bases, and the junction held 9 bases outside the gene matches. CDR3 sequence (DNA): TGTGCCAGCAAGCCCGAAGGGGGCCGTGGCTACACCTTC. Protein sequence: CASKPEGGRGYTF.

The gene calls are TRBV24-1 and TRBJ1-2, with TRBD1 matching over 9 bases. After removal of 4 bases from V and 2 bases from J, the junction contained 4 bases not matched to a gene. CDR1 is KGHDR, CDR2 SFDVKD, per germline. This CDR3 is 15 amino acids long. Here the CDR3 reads CATSEAGTGNYGYTF. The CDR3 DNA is TGTGCCACCAGTGAAGCCGGGACAGGGAACTATGGCTACACCTTC.

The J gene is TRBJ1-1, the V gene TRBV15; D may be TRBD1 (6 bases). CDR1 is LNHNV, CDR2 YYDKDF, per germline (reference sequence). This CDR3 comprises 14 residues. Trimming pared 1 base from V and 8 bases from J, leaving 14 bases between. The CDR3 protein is CATSRAGVSVEAFF. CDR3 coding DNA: TGTGCCACCAGCAGAGCAGGGGTTTCAGTGGAAGCTTTCTTT. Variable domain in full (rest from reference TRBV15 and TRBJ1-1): DAMVIQNPRYQVTQFGKPVTLSCSQTLNHNVMYWYQQKSSQAPKLLFHYYDKDFNNEADTPDNFQSRRPNTSFCFLDIRSPGLGDTAMYLCATSRAGVSVEAFFGQGTRLTVV.

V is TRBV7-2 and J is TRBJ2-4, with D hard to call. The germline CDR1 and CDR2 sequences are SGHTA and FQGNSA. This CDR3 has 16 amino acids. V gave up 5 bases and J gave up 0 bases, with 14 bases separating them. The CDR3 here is CASSPTPVGAKNIQYF. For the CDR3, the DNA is TGTGCCAGCAGCCCAACACCCGTGGGAGCCAAAAACATTCAGTACTTC.

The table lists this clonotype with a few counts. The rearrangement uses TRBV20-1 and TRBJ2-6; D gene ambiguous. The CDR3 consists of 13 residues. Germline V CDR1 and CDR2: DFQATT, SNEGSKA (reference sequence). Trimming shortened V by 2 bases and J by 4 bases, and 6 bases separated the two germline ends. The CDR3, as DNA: TGCAGTGCTAGAACCCAGGGGGCCAACGTCCTGACTTTC. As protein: CSARTQGANVLTF.

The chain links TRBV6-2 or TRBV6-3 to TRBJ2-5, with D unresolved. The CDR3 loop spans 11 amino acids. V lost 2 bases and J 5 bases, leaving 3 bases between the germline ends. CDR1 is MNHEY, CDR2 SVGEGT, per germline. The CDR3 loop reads CASSYGETQYF. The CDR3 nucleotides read TGTGCCAGCAGTTACGGGGAGACCCAGTACTTC.

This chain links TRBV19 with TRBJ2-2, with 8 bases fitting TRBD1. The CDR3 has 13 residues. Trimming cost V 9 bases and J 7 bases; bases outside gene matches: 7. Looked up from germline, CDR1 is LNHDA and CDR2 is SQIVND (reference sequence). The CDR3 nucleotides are TGTGCCAGCGGACAGGGCGTCATCGGGGAGCTGTTTTTT. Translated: CASGQGVIGELFF.